These 12 T cell receptor beta chains originate from one sample sequenced in a study of control samples from healthy donors and cancer patients. Libraries were prepared by immunoSEQ multiplex PCR; TCRdb keeps only in-frame clonotypes and omits some of them. The table includes some 130,000 clones, about 93% detected once. Sample: PBMCs. Receptor source: a man aged 50 to 59 with head and neck cancer.

The chain combines TRBV30 with TRBJ1-2; weak D call: TRBD1 (5 bases). CDR1 GTSNPN and CDR2 SVGIG come from the germline V gene (reference sequence). The CDR3 is made up of 13 amino acids. V shed 4 bases and J shed 6 bases, with 15 bases lying between them. The CDR3 DNA reads TGTGCCTGGACGGGATCCGGGACTCATGGCTACACCTTC. Amino acid sequence: CAWTGSGTHGYTF. Full variable domain (remainder filled in from reference TRBV30 and TRBJ1-2): SQTIHQWPATLVQPVGSPLSLECTVEGTSNPNLYWYRQAAGRGLQLLFYSVGIGQISSEVPQNLSASRPQDRQFILSSKKLLLSDSGFYLCAWTGSGTHGYTFGSGTRLTVV.

The chain employs TRBV30 and TRBJ1-6, with D uncertain. The germline V and J ends were trimmed by 3 bases and 1 base, with 7 bases remaining between them. From germline, CDR1 is GTSNPN and CDR2 SVGIG (reference sequence). The CDR3 consists of 14 residues. The CDR3 DNA sequence: TGTGCCTGGAGAGTAACGTCCTATAATTCACCCCTCCACTTT. Translating gives CAWRVTSYNSPLHF.

V is TRBV7-2 and J is TRBJ1-5, with unresolved D. The CDR3 has 14 amino acids. The V end was cut by 1 base, the J end by 2 bases, with 6 bases between. The germline gives CDR1 SGHTA, CDR2 FQGNSA. CDR3 region: CASSLGPGNQPQHF. Written as DNA, the CDR3 is TGTGCCAGCAGCTTAGGACCGGGCAATCAGCCCCAGCATTTT.

This sequence joins TRBV4-3 and TRBJ1-2, with TRBD1 matching 8 bases. V was pared by 0 bases and J by 8 bases, with 8 bases of the junction left unmatched. CDR3 size: 15 residues. Germline CDR1 and CDR2: LGHNA and YSLEER. CDR3 protein: CASSQEIGQGSGYTF. The DNA for the CDR3 is TGCGCCAGCAGCCAAGAGATTGGACAGGGTAGCGGCTACACCTTC.

V usage is TRBV11-2 and J usage is TRBJ1-1; D remains unclear. The CDR3 spans 12 residues. V shed 8 bases and J shed 3 bases, with 10 bases lying between them. Germline V gene data show CDR1 as SGHAT and CDR2 as FQNNGV. CDR3 residues: CASRSFHTEAFF. The CDR3, as DNA: TGTGCCAGCCGAAGCTTCCACACTGAAGCTTTCTTT. Complete variable domain (other parts from reference TRBV11-2 and TRBJ1-1): EAGVAQSPRYKIIEKRQSVAFWCNPISGHATLYWYQQILGQGPKLLIQFQNNGVVDDSQLPKDRFSAERLKGVDSTLKIQPAKLEDSAVYLCASRSFHTEAFFGQGTRLTVV.

This chain connects TRBV28 to TRBJ1-1; D unresolved. V dropped 8 bases and J dropped 0 bases, with 19 bases sitting between them. The CDR3 sequence is 16 residues long. Germline V gene sequence: CDR1 MDHEN, CDR2 SYDVKM. CDR3 sequence (DNA): TGTGCCAGCCCCCCCTCGAGGGCTCGAATGAACACTGAAGCTTTCTTT. Protein sequence: CASPPSRARMNTEAFF. Full variable domain (outside the CDR3, taken from reference TRBV28 and TRBJ1-1): DVKVTQSSRYLVKRTGEKVFLECVQDMDHENMFWYRQDPGLGLRLIYFSYDVKMKEKGDIPEGYSVSREKKERFSLILESASTNQTSMYLCASPPSRARMNTEAFFGQGTRLTVV.

The CDR3 region has the DNA TGTGCCAGCAGTCCCAATCAGGGGGGAAACAATGAGCAGTTCTTC. Translated: CASSPNQGGNNEQFF. The chain uses TRBV27 and TRBJ2-1; D may be TRBD1 (7 bases). Germline-derived CDR1 and CDR2 are MNHEY and SMNVEV (reference sequence). There are 15 residues in the CDR3. Trimming stripped 5 bases from V and 5 bases from J, with 16 bases between.

Here the CDR3 DNA reads TGCAGCGTTACGCGCCTCCGGGGTCTAGAGACCCAGTACTTC. Translation: CSVTRLRGLETQYF. The rearrangement uses TRBV29-1 and TRBJ2-5, with D maybe TRBD2 (5 bases). Trimming removed 5 bases at V and 4 bases at J, with 17 bases between. Germline V lookup: CDR1 SQVTM, CDR2 ANQGSEA. The CDR3 has 14 amino acids. Full variable domain (rest looked up from reference TRBV29-1 and TRBJ2-5): SAVISQKPSRDICQRGTSLTIQCQVDSQVTMMFWYRQQPGQSLTLIATANQGSEATYESGFVIDKFPISRPNLTFSTLTVSNMSPEDSSIYLCSVTRLRGLETQYFGPGTRLLVL.

The J gene is TRBJ2-1, the V gene TRBV15; D unclear. The CDR3 runs to 16 residues. From germline, CDR1 is LNHNV and CDR2 YYDKDF (reference sequence). The V gene lost 0 bases and the J gene lost 5 bases, with 14 bases spanning the gap. This chain's CDR3 is CATSRDKGSSNNEQFF. The CDR3, as DNA: TGTGCCACCAGCAGAGATAAGGGCAGTAGTAACAATGAGCAGTTCTTC.

The chain couples TRBV2 to TRBJ1-2; no clear D. The germline V gene has CDR1 SNHLY and CDR2 FYNNEI. The length of the CDR3 is 13 residues. Trimming removed 4 bases from V and 8 bases from J, with 14 bases in between. The chain's CDR3 is CASSGNPVSGYTF. The DNA for the CDR3 is TGTGCCAGCAGTGGGAACCCAGTGTCCGGCTACACCTTC.

CDR3 region: CASSLTLSSYNEQFF. The CDR3 DNA follows: TGTGCCAGCAGTCTTACTTTGAGCTCCTACAATGAGCAGTTCTTC. V usage is TRBV11-2 and J usage is TRBJ2-1; D unclear. This CDR3 is built from 15 residues. The V gene lost 6 bases and the J gene lost 0 bases, with 12 bases spanning the gap. Germline V CDR1 and CDR2: SGHAT, FQNNGV.

The CDR3 DNA follows: TGTGCCAGCAGCTTGACGGGGACTAGCACTAGAGAGCAGTACTTC. This sequence encodes CASSLTGTSTREQYF. The chain couples TRBV5-6 to TRBJ2-7, with 9 bases that match TRBD2. The CDR3 contains 15 residues. From germline, CDR1 is SGHDT and CDR2 YYEEEE. V lost 1 base and J lost 7; bases outside the gene matches: 9.